This is a list of T cell receptor beta chains from one sample in a study of cytomegalovirus exposure and HLA in healthy donors. This table comes from immunoSEQ multiplex PCR, and its TCRdb copy is limited to in-frame clones, with some not included. Of tens of thousands of clones detected, 65% to 80% appear once; the ten largest clones hold about 20%. Input material: PBMCs. These receptors were taken from a man in his forties or fifties in good health and CMV-seropositive. CDR3s include the opening cysteine and the closing phenylalanine or tryptophan. The D gene is left open where the match is weak. Where a row states a size, it is once, few, many or the class of an expanded clone; other rows omit it.

d_call | clone_size | j_call | v_call | cdr3_aa
TRBD1 | - | TRBJ2-7 | TRBV28 | CASRIRDRAYEQYF
- | few | TRBJ1-5 | TRBV28 | CASSFISPQGSLSNQPQHF
- | - | TRBJ2-1 | TRBV6-4 | CASSDRGQGEYNEQFF
TRBD1 | - | TRBJ1-2 | TRBV6-1 | CASRPWDSSYGYTF
- | once | TRBJ1-6 | TRBV5-4 | CASSFQDPLSPLHF
TRBD2 | - | TRBJ2-2 | TRBV30 | CAWSVTGGAKTGELFF
- | once | TRBJ2-1 | TRBV4-3 | CASSQVVDSTYNEQFF
- | - | TRBJ1-4 | TRBV30 | CAWSEDFLGANEKLFF
- | - | - | TRBV7-6 | CASSLGVDREYEQYF
TRBD1 | once | TRBJ2-7 | TRBV7-9 | CASRAVHRGYEQYF
- | - | TRBJ1-4 | TRBV7-9 | CASSLGAGAEKLFF
- | - | TRBJ2-7 | TRBV7-9 | CASSLESQGYEQYF
- | - | TRBJ1-5 | TRBV2 | CASTLNVAGRAPSNQPQHF
- | - | TRBJ1-5 | TRBV19 | CASSMSGRFNQPQHF
- | - | TRBJ1-2 | TRBV7-6 | CASSPLTGNYGYTF
- | once | TRBJ1-6 | TRBV27 | CASSTSSSYNSPLHF
TRBD2 | - | TRBJ2-3 | TRBV7-9 | CASSSRSGGLADTQYF
- | few | TRBJ2-3 | TRBV2 | CASRRSGSSDTQYF
TRBD2 | - | TRBJ2-2 | TRBV7-3 | CASSPLLAGAGELFF
TRBD1 | - | TRBJ2-7 | TRBV7-8 | CASSLEARDRAYEQYF
- | few | TRBJ1-2 | TRBV6-5 | CASGDTLNDGYTF
TRBD2 | - | TRBJ2-3 | TRBV4-2 | CASSSSGGTDTQYF
TRBD2 | once | TRBJ2-1 | TRBV10-3 | CALGGGSSYNEQFF
- | - | - | TRBV2 | CASSEHRTLYEQYF
TRBD1 | - | TRBJ2-7 | TRBV27 | CASSKDRQSYEQYF
- | - | TRBJ2-5 | TRBV10-3 | CAISESAETQYF
- | - | TRBJ1-6 | TRBV6-5 | CASSRTPDNSPLHF
TRBD1 | - | TRBJ2-1 | TRBV7-7 | CASSIPGQTYNEQFF
- | many | TRBJ1-3 | TRBV21-1 | CASKNRRFRNTIYF
- | medium-sized | TRBJ1-1 | TRBV20-1 | CSAGGNTEAFF
TRBD1 | - | TRBJ2-7 | TRBV6-1 | CASIGTGAYEQYF
- | - | TRBJ1-2 | TRBV7-2 | CASSPGREGGYTF
- | - | TRBJ2-2 | TRBV19 | CASSILRGMNTGELFF